A selection of T cell receptor beta chains follows, all from one sample in a study of shared clonotypes between healthy human individuals. Libraries were prepared by immunoSEQ multiplex PCR; TCRdb keeps only in-frame clonotypes and omits some of them. This table holds 600,000 to 700,000 clones, less than 80% found once. Source material: memory CD4+ T cells sorted from blood. The receptors come from a woman aged 25 to 45 in good health. Each CDR3 is given with its conserved first and last residue. A D gene is named only where the DNA matches it firmly. Not every row has a clone size; where given, it reads once, few, many or a size class.

TRBV4-2	.	.	TRBJ2-1	TGTGCCAGCAGCCTGGGACATTCCTCCTACAATGAGCAGTTCTTC	CASSLGHSSYNEQFF
TRBV28	.	.	TRBJ1-1	TGTGCCAGCAGTTTATCGACCCCGGCTGAAGCTTTCTTT	CASSLSTPAEAFF
TRBV11-2	TRBD1	.	TRBJ2-3	TGTGCCAGCAGTTTACAGGGGTTCTCAGATACGCAGTATTTT	CASSLQGFSDTQYF
TRBV29-1	TRBD1	.	TRBJ2-5	TGCAGCGTCCGACAGGGAGACGAGACCCAGTACTTC	CSVRQGDETQYF
TRBV7-9	.	.	TRBJ2-7	TGTGCCAGCCGCCGGCAGGGAGCGAACTACGAGCAGTACTTC	CASRRQGANYEQYF
TRBV11-1	TRBD2	.	TRBJ2-5	TGTGCCAGCAGCCACATGCGGAAGGCTAGCGGGCTCCAAGAGACCCAGTACTTC	CASSHMRKASGLQETQYF
TRBV5-4	TRBD1	.	TRBJ1-2	TGTGCCAGCAGCCGGACAGGGAACTATGGCTACACCTTC	CASSRTGNYGYTF
TRBV7-9	.	.	TRBJ1-1	TGTGCCAGCAGCTTGGAGGGGGTAGGAACTGAAGCTTTCTTT	CASSLEGVGTEAFF
TRBV4-2	TRBD2	.	TRBJ2-2	TGTGCCAGCAGTCCCACTCCCGGGACTACGAATTCCGGGGAGCTGTTTTTT	CASSPTPGTTNSGELFF
TRBV28	TRBD1	.	TRBJ1-4	TGTGCCAGCAGTCTGACAGGGGTGTGGGAAAAACTGTTTTTT	CASSLTGVWEKLFF
TRBV4-1	.	.	TRBJ2-7	TGCGCCAGCAGCCAAGATTTAAACTTATTCTACGAGCAGTACTTC	CASSQDLNLFYEQYF
TRBV9	.	.	TRBJ2-1	TGTGCCAGCAGCGTTAGGCTAGCGTCATACAATGAGCAGTTCTTC	CASSVRLASYNEQFF
TRBV28	.	.	TRBJ2-7	TGTGCCAGTAATGGAAGGCTGGGACGATCGGAAGGGGAGCAGTACTTC	CASNGRLGRSEGEQYF
TRBV19	TRBD1	.	TRBJ1-5	TGTGCCAGTAGTATTCCCCGGGACAGTGTTGATAGCAATCAGCCCCAGCATTTT	CASSIPRDSVDSNQPQHF
TRBV11-2	.	.	TRBJ2-7	TGTGCCAGCAGCTATGACAGCTCCTACGAGCAGTACTTC	CASSYDSSYEQYF
TRBV11-1	.	.	TRBJ2-3	TGTGCCAGCAGCTTAACAGTTAGCACAGATACGCAGTATTTT	CASSLTVSTDTQYF
TRBV4-1	.	few	TRBJ2-2	TGCGCCAGCAGCACCCTGCCCCGGACAGACACCGGGGAGCTGTTTTTT	CASSTLPRTDTGELFF
TRBV29-1	.	.	TRBJ2-1	TGCAGCGCAGGGGGGGCTTCCGGTGAGCAGTTCTTC	CSAGGASGEQFF
TRBV4-2	TRBD1	.	TRBJ2-5	TGTGCCAGCAGCCAAGACGGACAGGCCAGGCAAGAGACCCAGTACTTC	CASSQDGQARQETQYF
TRBV5-1	.	few	TRBJ2-7	TGCGCCAGCAGCGACCGCACCGGGACGCAGTACGAGCAGTACTTC	CASSDRTGTQYEQYF
TRBV19	.	.	TRBJ2-2	TGTGCCAGTAGTATGCAGGCTTTGGCCGGGGAGCTGTTTTTT	CASSMQALAGELFF
TRBV11-2	.	.	TRBJ2-7	TGTGCCAGCAGCTTAGATGCAGGATCGGTGGTCGAGCAGTACTTC	CASSLDAGSVVEQYF
TRBV4-1	.	.	TRBJ1-4	TGCGCCAGCCGCCCCAAGGGGTCTACCCTCGAAAAACTGTTTTTT	CASRPKGSTLEKLFF
TRBV19	TRBD1	few	TRBJ1-4	TGTGCCAGTAGCCTACAGGGGGATAATGAAAAACTGTTTTTT	CASSLQGDNEKLFF
TRBV28	.	.	TRBJ1-5	TGTGCCAGCAGTGAACTCCCGGGGCCCCAGCATTTT	CASSELPGPQHF
TRBV7-9	.	.	TRBJ2-6	TGTGCCAGCGGGGCGGATAACTCTGGGGCCAACGTCCTGACTTTC	CASGADNSGANVLTF
TRBV7-2	.	.	TRBJ2-1	TGTGCCAGCAGCTTAGACGGCTCCTACAATGAGCAGTTCTTC	CASSLDGSYNEQFF
TRBV6-4	.	.	TRBJ2-2	TGTGCCAGCAGTCTCGAGGAGACCGGGGAGCTGTTTTTT	CASSLEETGELFF
TRBV7-2	.	few	TRBJ2-3	TGTGCCAGCAGCTTCAGGCCGTCCGGGAGTAGCACAGATACGCAGTATTTT	CASSFRPSGSSTDTQYF
TRBV18	TRBD1	once	TRBJ1-1	TGTGCCAGCTCACCAGGGACGGGACAGACGAACACTGAAGCTTTCTTT	CASSPGTGQTNTEAFF
TRBV10-3	.	few	TRBJ1-2	TGTGCCATCAGTGAAAGGGAATGGAGGGGCTACACCTTC	CAISEREWRGYTF
TRBV11-2	TRBD2	.	TRBJ2-1	TGTGCCAGCAGCTTTGCCCTAGCGGGAGGGCCCAATGAGCAGTTCTTC	CASSFALAGGPNEQFF
TRBV5-1	TRBD1	few	TRBJ2-3	TGCGCCAGCAGCTTGGGACAGGGGGGTAGCACAGATACGCAGTATTTT	CASSLGQGGSTDTQYF
TRBV19	TRBD1	.	TRBJ1-5	TGTGCCATTTCGACAGGGGCCAATCAGCCCCAGCATTTT	CAISTGANQPQHF
TRBV28	TRBD1	.	TRBJ1-4	TGTGCCAGCAGTCCAGGGGGGGAGAATGAAAAACTGTTTTTT	CASSPGGENEKLFF
TRBV11-2	.	.	TRBJ2-2	TGTGCCAGCAGCCCCCGAAATGGGCGGGCTACTGGGGAGCTGTTTTTT	CASSPRNGRATGELFF
TRBV19	TRBD1	.	TRBJ1-1	TGTGCCAGTAGACAACGGACAGGGTTAAACACTGAAGCTTTCTTT	CASRQRTGLNTEAFF
TRBV7-8	.	.	TRBJ1-4	TGTGCCAGCAGCTCAGAGACAGGCTATTACCGAACTAATGAAAAACTGTTTTTT	CASSSETGYYRTNEKLFF
TRBV7-2	.	.	TRBJ2-7	TGTGCCAGCAGCTTTAGAAGCCAAAACTACGAGCAGTACTTC	CASSFRSQNYEQYF
TRBV15	.	.	TRBJ1-1	TGTGCCACCAGCAAAACTAGTATAGGGTTGAACACTGAAGCTTTCTTT	CATSKTSIGLNTEAFF
TRBV4-1	.	.	TRBJ2-5	TGCGCCAGCAGCCAAGATCCCGTGGGACCAGAGACCCAGTACTTC	CASSQDPVGPETQYF